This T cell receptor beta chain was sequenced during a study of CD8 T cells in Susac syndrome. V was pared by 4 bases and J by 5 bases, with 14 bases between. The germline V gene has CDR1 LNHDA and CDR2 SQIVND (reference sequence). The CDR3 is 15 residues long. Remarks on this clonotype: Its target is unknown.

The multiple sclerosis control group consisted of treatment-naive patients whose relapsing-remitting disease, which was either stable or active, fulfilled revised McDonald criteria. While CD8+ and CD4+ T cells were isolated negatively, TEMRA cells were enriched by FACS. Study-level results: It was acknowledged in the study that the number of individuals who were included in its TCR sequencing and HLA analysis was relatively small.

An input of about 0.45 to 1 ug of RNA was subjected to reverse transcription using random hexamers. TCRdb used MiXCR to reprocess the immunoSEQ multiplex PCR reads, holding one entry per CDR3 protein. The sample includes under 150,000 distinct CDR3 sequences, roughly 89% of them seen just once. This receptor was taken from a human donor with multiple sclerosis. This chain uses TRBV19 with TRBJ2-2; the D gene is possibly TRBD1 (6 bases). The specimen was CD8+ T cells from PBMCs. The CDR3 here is CASSSQGLGTGELFF. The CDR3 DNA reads TGTGCCAGTAGTAGCCAGGGGCTGGGGACCGGGGAGCTGTTTTTT.